The 16 T cell receptor beta chains listed next were all sequenced from one sample in a study of human T cells and chemical hapten exposure. Time point indicated: patch test 1, 2 weeks after DPC sensitization. Treatment noted: therapeutic diphenylcyclopropenone sensitization with weekly scalp DPC. In TCRdb, the RACE reads were re-called with MiXCR into one record per CDR3 protein. In the table there are more than 70,000 distinct CDR3 sequences, approximately 12% of which are singletons. The sequenced sample was whole blood, obtained in connection with sensitization to the hapten diphenylcyclopropenone (DPC). These TCRs come from a woman aged 55-69 years with alopecia areata. Some clones in this sample may be carry-over from other donors' samples.

V gene TRBV20-1 combines with J gene TRBJ2-3, with TRBD1 matching over 12 bases. The germline CDR1 and CDR2 sequences are DFQATT and SNEGSKA (reference sequence). The CDR3 is made up of 15 amino acids. J was trimmed by 4 bases and V by 5 bases; bases with no gene match: 7. CDR3 nucleotides: TGCAGTGCTGGATCCGGGACAGGGGGCCCAGATACGCAGTATTTT. It translates to CSAGSGTGGPDTQYF.

This clonotype occurred a few times. The chain joins TRBV19 to TRBJ2-3; 8 bases map to TRBD2. V shed 1 base and J 4 bases; nucleotides not matched to a gene: 7. Looked up from germline, CDR1 is LNHDA and CDR2 is SQIVND (reference sequence). The CDR3 covers 16 residues. CDR3 in DNA: TGTGCCAGTAGTATAGGGAGCGGGAGACCCGCAGATACGCAGTATTTT. Protein: CASSIGSGRPADTQYF.

The chain employs TRBV5-1 and TRBJ2-1, with unresolved D. Germline values: CDR1 SGHRS, CDR2 YFSETQ. V gave up 1 base and J gave up 4 bases, with 18 bases separating them. The CDR3 has 17 residues. DNA for the CDR3: TGCGCCAGCAGCTTGTTGGAGTACAGTCGGGTTTACAATGAGCAGTTCTTC. Protein sequence: CASSLLEYSRVYNEQFF.

At least ten counts were recorded for this clonotype. V is TRBV5-1 and J is TRBJ1-5, with 8 bases fitting TRBD1. This CDR3 is 15 amino acids long. The V gene's germline CDR1 is SGHRS and CDR2 YFSETQ. The V and J ends lost 4 bases and 0 bases, in that order; junction bases with no gene match: 3. CDR3 in amino acids: CASSPGQGSNQPQHF. The CDR3 DNA sequence: TGCGCCAGCAGCCCCGGACAGGGTAGCAATCAGCCCCAGCATTTT. Filled out from reference TRBV5-1 and TRBJ1-5, the complete variable domain reads KAGVTQTPRYLIKTRGQQVTLSCSPISGHRSVSWYQQTPGQGLQFLFEYFSETQRNKGNFPGRFSGRQFSNSRSEMNVSTLELGDSALYLCASSPGQGSNQPQHFGDGTRLSIL.

The table lists this clonotype with a few counts. V gene TRBV18 combines with J gene TRBJ1-4; D unclear. CDR1 and CDR2 (germline): KGHSH, LQKENI. Trimming took off 0 bases at V and 0 bases at J, with 2 bases between the two ends. This CDR3 is 14 amino acids long. As DNA, the CDR3 is TGTGCCAGCTCACCACCTTCAACTAATGAAAAACTGTTTTTT. This codes for CASSPPSTNEKLFF.

This clonotype was detected ten times or more. Relative to the germline gene, one junction end is altered; a read error may explain this. This rearrangement joins TRBV2 to TRBJ1-6; possible D gene TRBD1, 5 bases. The CDR3 runs to 16 residues. Germline loops: CDR1 SNHLY, CDR2 FYNNEI. As DNA, the CDR3 is TGTGCCAGCACAGGGCTGGGTCGGACATATAGTTCACCCCTCCACTTT. It is translated as CASTGLGRTYSSPLHF.

This clonotype was seen repeatedly, ten times or more. The chain employs TRBV3-1 and TRBJ1-1, with 8 bases that match TRBD1. The germline CDR1 and CDR2 sequences are LGHDT and YNNKEL (reference sequence). Trimming at V came to 6 bases and at J to 4 bases, leaving 4 bases not matched to a gene. This CDR3 region has 13 residues. Here the CDR3 DNA reads TGTGCCAGCAGTTTCGACAGGGGCACTGAAGCTTTCTTT. Protein: CASSFDRGTEAFF.

This clonotype was counted ten times or more. The chain joins TRBV20-1 to TRBJ1-1; possible D gene TRBD1, 5 bases. There are 13 residues in the CDR3. Between the trimmed V and J ends, which lost 2 bases and 8 bases, there was a span of 15 bases. Germline V gene data show CDR1 as DFQATT and CDR2 as SNEGSKA (reference sequence). This chain's CDR3 is CSARPGGKAEAFF. In DNA form, the CDR3 reads TGCAGTGCTAGACCCGGGGGTAAGGCGGAAGCTTTCTTT.

In its sample, this clonotype was seen many times. This chain uses TRBV29-1 with TRBJ2-5; D tentatively reads TRBD1 or TRBD2 (5 bases each). The CDR3 totals 11 residues. Germline CDR1 SQVTM, CDR2 ANQGSEA. The V gene lost 4 bases and the J gene lost 5 bases, with 8 bases spanning the gap. Here the CDR3 reads CSVVRGETQYF. The CDR3 DNA is TGCAGCGTTGTGAGGGGTGAGACCCAGTACTTC.

The CDR3 nucleotides read TGTGCCAGCAGCTGGACGCTCCCCGGTGGCTCCTACAATGAGCAGTTCTTC. Its protein product is CASSWTLPGGSYNEQFF. The rearrangement links TRBV3-1 to TRBJ2-1, with D uncertain. V lost 5 bases and J 0 bases, leaving 17 bases between the germline ends. CDR1 is LGHDT and CDR2 is YNNKEL in the germline V gene (reference sequence). This CDR3 is 17 amino acids long.

The table lists this clonotype with a few counts. The chain uses TRBV20-1 and TRBJ2-5; 8 bases agree with TRBD1. Losses at the gene ends were 5 bases for V and 5 bases for J; bases not matched to a gene: 13. This CDR3 has 15 amino acids. Germline values: CDR1 DFQATT, CDR2 SNEGSKA (reference sequence). CDR3 region: CSAPTTQGAAETQYF. In nucleotides, the CDR3 is TGCAGTGCTCCCACTACCCAGGGGGCTGCGGAGACCCAGTACTTC.

This chain uses TRBV5-1 with TRBJ1-2; no reliable D call. This CDR3 region has 14 residues. Trimming removed 0 bases at V and 2 bases at J, with 8 bases between. CDR1 and CDR2 from the germline V gene are SGHRS and YFSETQ. CDR3 amino acids: CASSLGQPNYGYTF. The CDR3 nucleotides are TGCGCCAGCAGCTTGGGGCAGCCGAACTATGGCTACACCTTC.

This clonotype was recorded at least ten times. CDR3 coding DNA: TGTGCCAGCAGCTTAGCGGGGCCAGGCCAGCCCCAGCATTTT. Its translation is CASSLAGPGQPQHF. The chain joins TRBV7-8 to TRBJ1-5, with D possibly being TRBD1 (5 bases). The CDR3 is made up of 14 amino acids. V lost 0 bases and J 7 bases, leaving 10 bases between the germline ends. The germline V gene encodes CDR1 SGHVS and CDR2 FQNEAQ.

This clonotype was seen a handful of times. The J gene is TRBJ2-2, the V gene TRBV27, with 10 bases identical to TRBD1. Germline CDR1 MNHEY, CDR2 SMNVEV (reference sequence). The CDR3 spans 15 residues. V gave up 9 bases and J gave up 6 bases; unmatched junction bases: 10. CDR3 sequence reads: CASKMGQGMAGELFF. For the CDR3, the DNA is TGTGCCAGTAAGATGGGACAGGGGATGGCCGGGGAGCTGTTTTTT.

This clonotype was observed at least ten times. The rearrangement joins TRBV5-1 to TRBJ2-6; D gene unclear. V was cut by 0 bases and J by 0 bases, with 1 base left in between. This CDR3 comprises 14 residues. CDR1 and CDR2 (germline): SGHRS, YFSETQ. Written as DNA, the CDR3 is TGCGCCAGCAGCTTGGGCTCTGGGGCCAACGTCCTGACTTTC. Protein: CASSLGSGANVLTF.

This clonotype has only a few counts. The genes are TRBV29-1 and TRBJ1-2; 7 nucleotides agree with TRBD1. Germline CDR1 and CDR2: SQVTM and ANQGSEA. The V segment lost 5 bases and the J segment 4 bases; nucleotides outside the gene matches: 4. The CDR3 consists of 12 residues. DNA of the CDR3: TGCAGCGTTTCCGGGACAGCCTATGGCTACACCTTC. Its translation: CSVSGTAYGYTF. Supplemented by reference TRBV29-1 and TRBJ1-2, the full variable domain reads SAVISQKPSRDICQRGTSLTIQCQVDSQVTMMFWYRQQPGQSLTLIATANQGSEATYESGFVIDKFPISRPNLTFSTLTVSNMSPEDSSIYLCSVSGTAYGYTFGSGTRLTVV.